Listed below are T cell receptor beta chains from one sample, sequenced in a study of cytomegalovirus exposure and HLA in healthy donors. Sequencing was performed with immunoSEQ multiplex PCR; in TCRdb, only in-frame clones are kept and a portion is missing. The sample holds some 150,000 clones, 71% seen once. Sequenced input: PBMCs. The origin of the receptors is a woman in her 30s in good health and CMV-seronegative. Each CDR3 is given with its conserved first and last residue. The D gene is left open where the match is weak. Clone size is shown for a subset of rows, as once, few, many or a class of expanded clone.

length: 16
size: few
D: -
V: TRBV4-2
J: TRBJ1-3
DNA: TGTGCCAGCAGCCAAGAAGGTGGGCTCACTGGAAACACCATATATTTT
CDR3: CASSQEGGLTGNTIYF

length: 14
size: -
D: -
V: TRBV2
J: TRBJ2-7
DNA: TGTGCCAGCAGTCCGACAGGGACTCCCTACGAGCAGTACTTC
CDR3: CASSPTGTPYEQYF

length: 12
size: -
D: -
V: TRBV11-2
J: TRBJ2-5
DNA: TGTGCCAGCAGCTTATCGACGGGGACCCAGTACTTC
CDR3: CASSLSTGTQYF

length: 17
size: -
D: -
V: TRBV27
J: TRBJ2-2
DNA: TGTGCCAGCAGTTCTCCGTGGGGCGGAGAAGACACCGGGGAGCTGTTTTTT
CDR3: CASSSPWGGEDTGELFF

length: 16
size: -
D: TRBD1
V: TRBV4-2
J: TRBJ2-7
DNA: TGTGCCAGCAGCTACGCCGGGACAGGGGCAGCCTACGAGCAGTACTTC
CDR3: CASSYAGTGAAYEQYF

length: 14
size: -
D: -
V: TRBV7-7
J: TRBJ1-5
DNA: TGTGCCAGCAGCCCACGGGTCACTAATCAGCCCCAGCATTTT
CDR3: CASSPRVTNQPQHF

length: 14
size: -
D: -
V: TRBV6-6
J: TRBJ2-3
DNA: TGTGCCGTCCGAAGGAGGCAACTAACAGATACGCAGTATTTT
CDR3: CAVRRRQLTDTQYF

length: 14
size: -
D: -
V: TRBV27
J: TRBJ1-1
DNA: TGTGCCAGCAGTTCGGGGGAATTTAGCACTGAAGCTTTCTTT
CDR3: CASSSGEFSTEAFF

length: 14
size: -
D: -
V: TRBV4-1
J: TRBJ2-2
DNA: TGCGCCAGCAGCCACGGGACACCCCCCGGGGAGCTGTTTTTT
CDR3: CASSHGTPPGELFF

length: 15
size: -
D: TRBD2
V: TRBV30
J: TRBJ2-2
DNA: TGTGCCTGGAAAGAGCGGGGGTTTCGGCCCGGGGAGCTGTTTTTT
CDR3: CAWKERGFRPGELFF

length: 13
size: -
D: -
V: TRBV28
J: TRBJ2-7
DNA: TGTGCCAGCAGCTTACAGGGGAGGGACGAGCAGTACTTC
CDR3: CASSLQGRDEQYF

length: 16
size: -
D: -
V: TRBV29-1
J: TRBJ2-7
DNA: TGCAGCGTTGGGAGGGTCTTTCGGACAGGTCTTTACGAGCAGTACTTC
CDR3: CSVGRVFRTGLYEQYF

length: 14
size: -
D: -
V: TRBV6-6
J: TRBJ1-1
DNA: TGTGCCAGCAGTCCCCAGACAGGAGCTACTGAAGCTTTCTTT
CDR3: CASSPQTGATEAFF

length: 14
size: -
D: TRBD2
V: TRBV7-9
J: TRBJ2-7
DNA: TGTGCCAGCAGCTTCGGAGCGGGAGTGTACGAGCAGTACTTC
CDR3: CASSFGAGVYEQYF

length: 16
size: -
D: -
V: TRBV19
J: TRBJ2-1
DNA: TGTGCCAGTAGTAGAGGCAACCCAAATTCCTACAATGAGCAGTTCTTC
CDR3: CASSRGNPNSYNEQFF

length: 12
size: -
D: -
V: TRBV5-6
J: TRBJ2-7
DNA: TGTGCCAGCAGCTACACAGGGTACGAGCAGTACTTC
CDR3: CASSYTGYEQYF

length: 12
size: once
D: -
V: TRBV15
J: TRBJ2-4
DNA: TGTGCCACCAGCAGAGACAGTCAACCCCAGTACTTC
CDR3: CATSRDSQPQYF

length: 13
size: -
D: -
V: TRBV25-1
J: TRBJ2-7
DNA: TGTGCCAGCATTCAGAACAGAACCTACGAGCAGTACTTC
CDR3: CASIQNRTYEQYF

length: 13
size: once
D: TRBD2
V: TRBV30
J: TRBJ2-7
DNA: TGTGCCTGGAAGGGAGGGCCCGCCATGGAGCAGTACTTC
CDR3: CAWKGGPAMEQYF

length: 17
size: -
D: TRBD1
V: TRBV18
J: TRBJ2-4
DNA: TGTGCCAGCTCACCATACACAGGGGTCGAGTCCAAAAACATTCAGTACTTC
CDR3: CASSPYTGVESKNIQYF

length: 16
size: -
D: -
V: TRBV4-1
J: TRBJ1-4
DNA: TGCGCCAGCAGCCAAGGCAGGGGTTTCTCTAATGAAAAACTGTTTTTT
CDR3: CASSQGRGFSNEKLFF

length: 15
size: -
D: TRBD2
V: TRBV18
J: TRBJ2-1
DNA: TGTGCCAGCTCACCACGGACTAGCGGGAAAGGTGAGCAGTTCTTC
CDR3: CASSPRTSGKGEQFF

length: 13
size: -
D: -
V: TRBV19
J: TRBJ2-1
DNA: TGTGCCAGTAGTATATGGGCAGGCAATGAGCAGTTCTTC
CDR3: CASSIWAGNEQFF

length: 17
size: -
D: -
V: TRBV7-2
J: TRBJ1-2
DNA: TGTGCCAGCAGCGCCATGGGTGCCCAGCGGGGATACTATGGCTACACCTTC
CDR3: CASSAMGAQRGYYGYTF

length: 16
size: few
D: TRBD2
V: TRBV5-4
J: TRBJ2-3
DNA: TGTGCCAGCAGCTTATGGCTAGCGGGAGTCACAGATACGCAGTATTTT
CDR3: CASSLWLAGVTDTQYF

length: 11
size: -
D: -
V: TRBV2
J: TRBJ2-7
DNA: TGTGCCAGCAGTGAGAGGTCTACGAAGTACTTC
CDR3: CASSERSTKYF

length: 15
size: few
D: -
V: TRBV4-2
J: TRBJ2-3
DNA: TGTGCCAGCAGCCAAGAGCAGGGACTCACAGATACGCAGTATTTT
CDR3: CASSQEQGLTDTQYF

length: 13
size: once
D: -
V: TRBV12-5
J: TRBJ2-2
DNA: TGTGCTAGTGGTTTGGTTATTTCCGGGGAGCTGTTTTTT
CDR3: CASGLVISGELFF

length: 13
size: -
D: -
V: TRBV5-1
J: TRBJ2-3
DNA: TGCGCCAGCAGCCGCTATATGACAGATACGCAGTATTTT
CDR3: CASSRYMTDTQYF

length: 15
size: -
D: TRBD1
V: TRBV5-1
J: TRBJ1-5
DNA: TGCGCCAGCAGCTTGGGACAGGGACAAAATCAGCCCCAGCATTTT
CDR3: CASSLGQGQNQPQHF

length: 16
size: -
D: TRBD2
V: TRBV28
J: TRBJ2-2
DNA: TGTGCCAGCAGTTTACGGTCTAGCGGGCTCACCGGGGAGCTGTTTTTT
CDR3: CASSLRSSGLTGELFF

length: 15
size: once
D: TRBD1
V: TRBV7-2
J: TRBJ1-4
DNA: TGTGCCAGCAGCTTCCGACAGGGGCTAAATGAAAAACTGTTTTTT
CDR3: CASSFRQGLNEKLFF

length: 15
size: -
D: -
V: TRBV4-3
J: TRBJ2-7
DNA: TGCGCCAGCAGCCAGTACGCCCTTAAGCCCTACGAGCAGTACTTC
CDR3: CASSQYALKPYEQYF